This T cell receptor beta chain was profiled in a study of T cell responses to AZD1222 COVID-19 vaccine. The protocol was immunoSEQ multiplex PCR, while the TCRdb copy is restricted to in-frame clones and leaves out a portion. The data contain approximately 120,000 clones, approximately 86% of them singletons. The starting material was peripheral blood, obtained on day 0 of MenACWY control vaccination. The clonotype comes from an adult in good health.

The CDR3 here is CASSLGDRAYEQYF. As DNA, the CDR3 is TGTGCCAGCAGCTTAGGGGACAGAGCCTACGAGCAGTACTTC. The chain employs TRBV5-6 and TRBJ2-7; 7 bases line up with TRBD1. The germline gives CDR1 SGHDT, CDR2 YYEEEE. The junction had 4 bases not matched to a gene; V was cut back by 2 bases and J by 2 bases. This CDR3 has 14 residues.